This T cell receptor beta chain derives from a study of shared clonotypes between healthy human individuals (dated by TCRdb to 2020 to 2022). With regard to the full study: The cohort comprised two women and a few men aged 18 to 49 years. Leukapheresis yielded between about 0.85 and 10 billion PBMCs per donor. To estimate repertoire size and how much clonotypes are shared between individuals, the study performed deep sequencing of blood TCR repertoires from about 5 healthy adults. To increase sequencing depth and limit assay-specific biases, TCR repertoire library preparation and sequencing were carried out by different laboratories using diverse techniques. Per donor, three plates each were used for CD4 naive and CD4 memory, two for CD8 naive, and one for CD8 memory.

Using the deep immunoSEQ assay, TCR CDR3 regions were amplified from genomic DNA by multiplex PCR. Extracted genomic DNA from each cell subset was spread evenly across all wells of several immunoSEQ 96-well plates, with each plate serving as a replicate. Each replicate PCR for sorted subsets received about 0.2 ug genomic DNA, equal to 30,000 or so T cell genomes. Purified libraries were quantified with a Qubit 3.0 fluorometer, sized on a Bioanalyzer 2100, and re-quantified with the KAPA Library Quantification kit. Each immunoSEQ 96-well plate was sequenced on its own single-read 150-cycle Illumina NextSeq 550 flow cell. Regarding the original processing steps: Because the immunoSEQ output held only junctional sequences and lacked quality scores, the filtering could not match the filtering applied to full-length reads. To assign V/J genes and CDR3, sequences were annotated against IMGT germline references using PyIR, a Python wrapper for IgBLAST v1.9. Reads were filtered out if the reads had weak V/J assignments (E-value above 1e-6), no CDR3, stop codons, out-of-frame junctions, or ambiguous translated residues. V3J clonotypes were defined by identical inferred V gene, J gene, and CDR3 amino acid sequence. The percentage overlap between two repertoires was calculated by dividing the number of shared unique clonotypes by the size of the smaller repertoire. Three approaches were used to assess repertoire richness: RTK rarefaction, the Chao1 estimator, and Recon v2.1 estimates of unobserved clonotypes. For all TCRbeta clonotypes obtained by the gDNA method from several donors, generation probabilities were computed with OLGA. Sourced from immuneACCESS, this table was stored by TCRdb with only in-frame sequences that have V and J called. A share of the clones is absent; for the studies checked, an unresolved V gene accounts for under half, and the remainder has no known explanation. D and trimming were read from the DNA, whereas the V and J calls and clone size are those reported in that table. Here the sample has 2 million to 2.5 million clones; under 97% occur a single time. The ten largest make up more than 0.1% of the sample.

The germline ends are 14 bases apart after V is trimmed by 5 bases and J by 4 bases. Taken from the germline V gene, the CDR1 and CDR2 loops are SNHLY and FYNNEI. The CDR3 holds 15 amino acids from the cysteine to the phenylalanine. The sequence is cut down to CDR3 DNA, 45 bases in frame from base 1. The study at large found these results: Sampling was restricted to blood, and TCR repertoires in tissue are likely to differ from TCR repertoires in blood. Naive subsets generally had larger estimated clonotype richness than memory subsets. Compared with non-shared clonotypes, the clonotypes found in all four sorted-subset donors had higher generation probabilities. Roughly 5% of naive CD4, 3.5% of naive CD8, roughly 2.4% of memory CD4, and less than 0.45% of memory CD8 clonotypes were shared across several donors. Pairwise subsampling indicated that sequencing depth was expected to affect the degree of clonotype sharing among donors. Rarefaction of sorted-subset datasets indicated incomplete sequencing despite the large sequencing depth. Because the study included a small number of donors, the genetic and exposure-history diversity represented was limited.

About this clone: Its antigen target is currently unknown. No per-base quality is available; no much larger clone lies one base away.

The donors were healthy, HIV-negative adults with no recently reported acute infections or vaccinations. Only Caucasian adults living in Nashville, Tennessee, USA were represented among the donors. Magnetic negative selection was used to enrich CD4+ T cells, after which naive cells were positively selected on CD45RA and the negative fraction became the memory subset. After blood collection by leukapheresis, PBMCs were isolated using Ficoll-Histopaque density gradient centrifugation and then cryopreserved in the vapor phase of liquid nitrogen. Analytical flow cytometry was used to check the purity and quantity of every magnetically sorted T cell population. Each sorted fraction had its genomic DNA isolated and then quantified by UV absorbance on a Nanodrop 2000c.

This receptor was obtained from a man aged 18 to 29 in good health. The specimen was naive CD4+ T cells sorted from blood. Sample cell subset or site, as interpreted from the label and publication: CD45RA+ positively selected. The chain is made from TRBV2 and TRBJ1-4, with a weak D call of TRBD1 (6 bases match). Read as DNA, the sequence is TGTGCCAGCAGTCCTGACAGGAGACTTAATGAAAAACTGTTTTTT. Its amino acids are CASSPDRRLNEKLFF. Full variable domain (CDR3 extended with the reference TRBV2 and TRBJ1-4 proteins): EPEVTQTPSHQVTQMGQEVILRCVPISNHLYFYWYRQILGQKVEFLVSFYNNEISEKSEIFDDQFSVERPDGSNFTLKIRSTKLEDSAMYFCASSPDRRLNEKLFFGSGTQLSVL.